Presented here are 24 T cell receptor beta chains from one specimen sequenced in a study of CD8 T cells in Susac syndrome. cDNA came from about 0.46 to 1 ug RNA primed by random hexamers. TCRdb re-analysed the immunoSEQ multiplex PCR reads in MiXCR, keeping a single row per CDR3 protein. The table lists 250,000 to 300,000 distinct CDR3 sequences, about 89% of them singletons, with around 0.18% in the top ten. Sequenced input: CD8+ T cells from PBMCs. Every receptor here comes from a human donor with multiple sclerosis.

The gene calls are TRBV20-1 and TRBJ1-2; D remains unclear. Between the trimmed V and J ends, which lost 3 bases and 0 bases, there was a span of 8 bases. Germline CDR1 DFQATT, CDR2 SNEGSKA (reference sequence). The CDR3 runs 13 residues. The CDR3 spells CSARVLANYGYTF. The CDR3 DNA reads TGCAGTGCTAGGGTTTTAGCTAACTATGGCTACACCTTC.

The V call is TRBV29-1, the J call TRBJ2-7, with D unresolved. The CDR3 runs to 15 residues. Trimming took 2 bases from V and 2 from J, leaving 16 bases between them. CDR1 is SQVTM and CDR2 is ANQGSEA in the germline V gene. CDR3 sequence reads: CSVELLKSAAYEQYF. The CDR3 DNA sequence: TGCAGCGTTGAACTTCTGAAAAGCGCTGCCTACGAGCAGTACTTC.

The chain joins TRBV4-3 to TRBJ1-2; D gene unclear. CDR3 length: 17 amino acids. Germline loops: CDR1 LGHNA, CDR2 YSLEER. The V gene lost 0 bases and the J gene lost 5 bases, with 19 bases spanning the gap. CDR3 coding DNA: TGCGCCAGCAGCCAAGAGGGTCGTGTGGTTCCGAAGTATGGCTACACCTTC. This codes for CASSQEGRVVPKYGYTF.

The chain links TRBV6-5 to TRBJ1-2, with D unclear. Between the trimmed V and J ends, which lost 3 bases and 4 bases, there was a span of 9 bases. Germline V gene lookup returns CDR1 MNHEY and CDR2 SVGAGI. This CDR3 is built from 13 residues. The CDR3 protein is CASSYGQSYGYTF. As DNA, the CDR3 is TGTGCCAGCAGTTATGGGCAGTCCTATGGCTACACCTTC.

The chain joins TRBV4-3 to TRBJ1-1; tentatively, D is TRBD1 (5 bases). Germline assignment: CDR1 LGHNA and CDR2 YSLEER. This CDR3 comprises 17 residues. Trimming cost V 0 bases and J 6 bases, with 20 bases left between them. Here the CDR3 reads CASSQEPHGVGEPEAFF. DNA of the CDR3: TGCGCCAGCAGCCAAGAACCACATGGGGTGGGGGAGCCTGAAGCTTTCTTT.

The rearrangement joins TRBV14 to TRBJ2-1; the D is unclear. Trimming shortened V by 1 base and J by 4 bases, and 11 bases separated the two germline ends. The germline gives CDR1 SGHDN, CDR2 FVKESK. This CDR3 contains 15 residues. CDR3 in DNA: TGTGCCAGCAGCCAAGTAGGGCAGATATACAATGAGCAGTTCTTC. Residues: CASSQVGQIYNEQFF. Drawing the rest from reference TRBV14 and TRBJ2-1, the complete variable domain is EAGVTQFPSHSVIEKGQTVTLRCDPISGHDNLYWYRRVMGKEIKFLLHFVKESKQDESGMPNNRFLAERTGGTYSTLKVQPAELEDSGVYFCASSQVGQIYNEQFFGPGTRLTVL.

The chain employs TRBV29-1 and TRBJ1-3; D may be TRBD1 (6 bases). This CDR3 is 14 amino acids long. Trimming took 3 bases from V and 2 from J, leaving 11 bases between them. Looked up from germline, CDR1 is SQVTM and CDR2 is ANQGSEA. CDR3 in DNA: TGCAGCGTTGACACAGGGTTAACTGGAAACACCATATATTTT. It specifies CSVDTGLTGNTIYF. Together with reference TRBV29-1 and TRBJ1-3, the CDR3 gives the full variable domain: SAVISQKPSRDICQRGTSLTIQCQVDSQVTMMFWYRQQPGQSLTLIATANQGSEATYESGFVIDKFPISRPNLTFSTLTVSNMSPEDSSIYLCSVDTGLTGNTIYFGEGSWLTVV.

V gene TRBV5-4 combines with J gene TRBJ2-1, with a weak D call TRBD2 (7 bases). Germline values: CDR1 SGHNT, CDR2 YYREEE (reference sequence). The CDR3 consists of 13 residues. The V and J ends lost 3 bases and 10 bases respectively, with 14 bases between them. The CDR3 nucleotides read TGTGCCAGCAGCTCCGCAGGGGAGGGGGAGCAGTTCTTC. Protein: CASSSAGEGEQFF.

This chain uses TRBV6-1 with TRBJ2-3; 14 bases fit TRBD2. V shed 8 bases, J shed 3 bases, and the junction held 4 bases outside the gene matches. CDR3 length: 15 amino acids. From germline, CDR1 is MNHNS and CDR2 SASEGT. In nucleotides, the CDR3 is TGTGCCAGCGCTGGGACTAGCGGGAGTACAGATACGCAGTATTTT. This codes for CASAGTSGSTDTQYF.

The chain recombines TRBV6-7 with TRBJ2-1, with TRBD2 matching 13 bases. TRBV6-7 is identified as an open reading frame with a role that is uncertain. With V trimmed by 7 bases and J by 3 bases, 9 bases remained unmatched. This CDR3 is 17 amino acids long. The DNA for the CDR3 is TGTGCCAGCAAACCAACTAGCGGGGGGGCCTGCTACAATGAGCAGTTCTTC. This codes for CASKPTSGGACYNEQFF.

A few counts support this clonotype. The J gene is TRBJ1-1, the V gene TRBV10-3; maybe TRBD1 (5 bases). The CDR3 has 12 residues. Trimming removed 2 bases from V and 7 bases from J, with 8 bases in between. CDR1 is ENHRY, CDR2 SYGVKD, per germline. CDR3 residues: CAISEEGDEAFF. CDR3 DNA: TGTGCCATCAGTGAGGAAGGGGATGAAGCTTTCTTT.

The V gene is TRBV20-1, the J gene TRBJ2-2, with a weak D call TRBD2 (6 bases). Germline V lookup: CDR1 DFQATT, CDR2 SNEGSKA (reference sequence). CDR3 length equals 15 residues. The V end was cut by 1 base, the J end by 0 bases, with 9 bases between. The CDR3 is CSARGRLANTGELFF. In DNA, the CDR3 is TGCAGTGCTAGAGGTAGACTAGCGAACACCGGGGAGCTGTTTTTT.

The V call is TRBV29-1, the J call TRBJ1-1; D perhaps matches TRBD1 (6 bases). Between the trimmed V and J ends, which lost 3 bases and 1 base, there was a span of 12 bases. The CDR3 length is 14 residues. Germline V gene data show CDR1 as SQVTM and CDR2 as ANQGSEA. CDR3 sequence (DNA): TGCAGCGTTGACTGGACAGATGAGAACACTGAAGCTTTCTTT. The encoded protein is CSVDWTDENTEAFF.

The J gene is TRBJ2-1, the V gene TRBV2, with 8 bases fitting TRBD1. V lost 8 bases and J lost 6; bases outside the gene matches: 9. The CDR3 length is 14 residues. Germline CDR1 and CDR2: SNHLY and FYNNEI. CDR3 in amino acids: CASAGGSGFNEQFF. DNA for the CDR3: TGTGCCAGCGCAGGGGGCAGCGGTTTCAATGAGCAGTTCTTC. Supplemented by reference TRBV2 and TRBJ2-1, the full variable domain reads EPEVTQTPSHQVTQMGQEVILRCVPISNHLYFYWYRQILGQKVEFLVSFYNNEISEKSEIFDDQFSVERPDGSNFTLKIRSTKLEDSAMYFCASAGGSGFNEQFFGPGTRLTVL.

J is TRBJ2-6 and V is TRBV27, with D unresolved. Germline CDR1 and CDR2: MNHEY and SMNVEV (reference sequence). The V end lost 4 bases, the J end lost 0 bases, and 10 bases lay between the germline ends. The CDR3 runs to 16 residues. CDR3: CASSYIPVSGANVLTF. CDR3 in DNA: TGTGCCAGCAGTTACATTCCCGTCTCTGGGGCCAACGTCCTGACTTTC.

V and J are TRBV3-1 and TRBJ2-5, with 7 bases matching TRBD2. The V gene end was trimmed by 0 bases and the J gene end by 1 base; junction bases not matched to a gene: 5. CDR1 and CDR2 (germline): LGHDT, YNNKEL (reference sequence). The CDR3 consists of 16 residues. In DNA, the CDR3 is TGTGCCAGCAGCCAAGAAGGCCGGGGGGTCCAAGAGACCCAGTACTTC. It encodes CASSQEGRGVQETQYF.

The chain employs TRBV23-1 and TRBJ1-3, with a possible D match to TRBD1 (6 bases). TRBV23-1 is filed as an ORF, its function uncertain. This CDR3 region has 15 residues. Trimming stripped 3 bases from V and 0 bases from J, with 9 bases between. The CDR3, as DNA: TGCGCCAGCAGTCACGGGGGCGACTCTGGAAACACCATATATTTT. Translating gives CASSHGGDSGNTIYF.

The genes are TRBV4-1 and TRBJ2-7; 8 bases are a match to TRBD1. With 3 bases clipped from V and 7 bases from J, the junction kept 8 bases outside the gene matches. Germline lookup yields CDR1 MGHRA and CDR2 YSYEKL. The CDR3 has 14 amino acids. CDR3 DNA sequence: TGCGCCAGCAGCCAGCAGGGGGCCGCGAGGGAGCAGTACTTC. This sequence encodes CASSQQGAAREQYF.

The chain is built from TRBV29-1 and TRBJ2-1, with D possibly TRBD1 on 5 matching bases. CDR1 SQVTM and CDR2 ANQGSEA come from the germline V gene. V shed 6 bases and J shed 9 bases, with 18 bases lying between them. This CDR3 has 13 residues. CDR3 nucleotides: TGCAGCGTCCCCAATCTGGGGCCTATTGAGCAGTTCTTC. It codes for CSVPNLGPIEQFF.

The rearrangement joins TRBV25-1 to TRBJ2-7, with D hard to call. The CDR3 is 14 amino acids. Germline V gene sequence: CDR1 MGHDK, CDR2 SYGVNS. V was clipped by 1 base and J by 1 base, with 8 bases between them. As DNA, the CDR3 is TGTGCCAGCAGTGAATTGGACGCATCCTACGAGCAGTACTTC. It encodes CASSELDASYEQYF.

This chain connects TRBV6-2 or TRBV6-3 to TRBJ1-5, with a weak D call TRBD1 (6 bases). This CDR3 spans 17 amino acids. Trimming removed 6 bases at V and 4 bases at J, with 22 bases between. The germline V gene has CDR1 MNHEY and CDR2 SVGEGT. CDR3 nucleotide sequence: TGTGCCAGCAGGGCAAGGGGACCGGGACACCCAAATCAGCCCCAGCATTTT. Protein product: CASRARGPGHPNQPQHF.

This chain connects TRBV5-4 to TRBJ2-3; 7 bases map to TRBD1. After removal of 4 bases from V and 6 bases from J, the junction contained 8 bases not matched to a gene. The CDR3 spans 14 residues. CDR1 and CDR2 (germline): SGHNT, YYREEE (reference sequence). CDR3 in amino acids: CASSELQGTDTQYF. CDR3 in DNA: TGTGCCAGCAGCGAGTTACAGGGGACGGATACGCAGTATTTT.

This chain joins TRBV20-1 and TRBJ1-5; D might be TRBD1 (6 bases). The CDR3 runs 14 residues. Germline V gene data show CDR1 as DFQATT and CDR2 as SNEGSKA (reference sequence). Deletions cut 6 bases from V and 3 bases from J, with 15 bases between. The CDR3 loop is CSAWMRGDNQPQHF. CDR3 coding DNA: TGCAGTGCCTGGATGAGGGGGGACAATCAGCCCCAGCATTTT.

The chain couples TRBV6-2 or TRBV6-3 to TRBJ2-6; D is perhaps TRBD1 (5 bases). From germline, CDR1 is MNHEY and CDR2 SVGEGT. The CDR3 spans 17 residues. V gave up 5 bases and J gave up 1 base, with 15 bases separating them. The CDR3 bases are TGTGCCAGCAGTCCTATTGGAGACAGATCTGGGGCCAACGTCCTGACTTTC. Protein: CASSPIGDRSGANVLTF.